The present T cell receptor (beta chain) was sequenced within a study of CD8+ T cells in alopecia areata. Study-wide findings and caveats: Scalp data also include sequences from resident alphabeta T cells of normal skin.

There are 15 residues in the CDR3. Per germline, CDR1 MNHEY and CDR2 SMNVEV (reference sequence). The ends were cut back, 5 bases at V and 5 bases at J, with 18 bases in the middle. Extraction and reverse transcription of RNA yielded cDNA as the sequencing template. Assay: immunoSEQ multiplex PCR; the TCRdb copy retains only in-frame clones and omits some. The table lists 160,000 or so clones, around 55% of them singletons. On this clone: The antigen remains undetermined.

The sequence was collected from a human donor with alopecia areata. The input for sequencing was CD8+ T cells sorted from blood, taken at week 0. The chain uses TRBV27 and TRBJ1-2; TRBD1 is a possible D gene (5 bases). CDR3 DNA sequence: TGTGCCAGCAGTACCGCCGCGGGCAGGGTATATGGCTACACCTTC. As protein: CASSTAAGRVYGYTF.